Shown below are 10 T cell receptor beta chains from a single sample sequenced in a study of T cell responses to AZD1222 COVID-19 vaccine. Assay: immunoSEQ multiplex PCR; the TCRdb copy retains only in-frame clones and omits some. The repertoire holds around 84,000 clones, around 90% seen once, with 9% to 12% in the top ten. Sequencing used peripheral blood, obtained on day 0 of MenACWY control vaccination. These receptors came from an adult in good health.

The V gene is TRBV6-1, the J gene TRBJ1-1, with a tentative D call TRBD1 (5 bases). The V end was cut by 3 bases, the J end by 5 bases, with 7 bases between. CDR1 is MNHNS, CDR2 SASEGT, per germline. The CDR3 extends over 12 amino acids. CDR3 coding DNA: TGTGCCAGCAGTGACAGGGTAACTGAAGCTTTCTTT. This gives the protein CASSDRVTEAFF.

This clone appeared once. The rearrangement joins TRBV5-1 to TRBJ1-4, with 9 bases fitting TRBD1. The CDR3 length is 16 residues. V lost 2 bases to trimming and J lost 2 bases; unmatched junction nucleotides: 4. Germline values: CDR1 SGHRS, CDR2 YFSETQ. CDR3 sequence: CASSFSGTGTNEKLFF. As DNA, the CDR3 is TGCGCCAGCAGCTTCTCCGGGACAGGGACTAATGAAAAACTGTTTTTT.

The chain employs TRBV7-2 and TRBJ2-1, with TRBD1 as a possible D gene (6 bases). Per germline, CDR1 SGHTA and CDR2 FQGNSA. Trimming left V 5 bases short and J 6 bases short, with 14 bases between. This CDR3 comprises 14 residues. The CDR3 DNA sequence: TGTGCCAGCAGCCCGACCACAGGGTTCAATGAGCAGTTCTTC. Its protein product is CASSPTTGFNEQFF.

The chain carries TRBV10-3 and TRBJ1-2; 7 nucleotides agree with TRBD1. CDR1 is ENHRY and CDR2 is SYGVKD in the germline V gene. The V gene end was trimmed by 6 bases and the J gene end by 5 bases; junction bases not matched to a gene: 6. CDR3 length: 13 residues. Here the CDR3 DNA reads TGTGCCATCAGCCCGGGGACAGAGTATGGCTACACCTTC. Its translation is CAISPGTEYGYTF.

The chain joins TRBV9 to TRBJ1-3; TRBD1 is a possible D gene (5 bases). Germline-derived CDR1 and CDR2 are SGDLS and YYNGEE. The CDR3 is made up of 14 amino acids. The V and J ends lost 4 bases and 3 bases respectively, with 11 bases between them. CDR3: CASSLGTYGNTIYF. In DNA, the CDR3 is TGTGCCAGCAGCTTGGGGACGTATGGAAACACCATATATTTT.

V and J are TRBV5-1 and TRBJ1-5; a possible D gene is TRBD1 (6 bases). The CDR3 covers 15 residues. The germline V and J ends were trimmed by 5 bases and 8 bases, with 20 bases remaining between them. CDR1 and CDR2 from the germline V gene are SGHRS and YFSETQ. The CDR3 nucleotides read TGCGCCAGCAGGCCATCCAGGGGAGAGGGGGAGCCCCAGCATTTT. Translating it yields CASRPSRGEGEPQHF.

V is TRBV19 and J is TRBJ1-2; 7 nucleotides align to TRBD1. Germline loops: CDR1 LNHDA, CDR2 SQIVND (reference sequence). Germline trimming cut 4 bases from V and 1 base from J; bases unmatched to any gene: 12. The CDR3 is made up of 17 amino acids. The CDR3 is CASSTPLGQLINYGYTF. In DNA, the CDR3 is TGTGCCAGTAGTACACCTTTGGGACAGCTAATTAACTATGGCTACACCTTC. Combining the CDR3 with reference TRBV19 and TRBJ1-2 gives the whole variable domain DGGITQSPKYLFRKEGQNVTLSCEQNLNHDAMYWYRQDPGQGLRLIYYSQIVNDFQKGDIAEGYSVSREKKESFPLTVTSAQKNPTAFYLCASSTPLGQLINYGYTFGSGTRLTVV.

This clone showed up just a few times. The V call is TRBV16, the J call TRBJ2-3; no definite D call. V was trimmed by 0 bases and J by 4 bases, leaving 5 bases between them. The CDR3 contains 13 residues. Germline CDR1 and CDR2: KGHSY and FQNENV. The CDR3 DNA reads TGTGCCAGCAGCCAATCGGCCGCAGATACGCAGTATTTT. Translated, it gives CASSQSAADTQYF.

The CDR3 sequence is CSASSNTEAFF. The CDR3 DNA is TGCAGCGCCAGTTCGAACACTGAAGCTTTCTTT. The chain employs TRBV29-1 and TRBJ1-1; D is uncertain. The V and J ends lost 7 bases and 1 base respectively, with 7 bases between them. Germline V gene sequence: CDR1 SQVTM, CDR2 ANQGSEA. This CDR3 comprises 11 residues.

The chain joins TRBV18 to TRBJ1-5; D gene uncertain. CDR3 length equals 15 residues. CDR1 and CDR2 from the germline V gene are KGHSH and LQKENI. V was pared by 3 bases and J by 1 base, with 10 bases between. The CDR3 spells CASSPQTGSNQPQHF. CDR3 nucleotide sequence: TGTGCCAGCTCACCTCAAACTGGCAGCAATCAGCCCCAGCATTTT.